This is a list of T cell receptor beta chains from one sample in a study of T cells after yellow fever vaccination. TCRdb reanalysed the 5' RACE reads using MiXCR and keeps one entry per CDR3 protein. Of about 350,000 distinct CDR3 sequences in the sample, about 4% were seen once. The specimen comprised PBMCs, sampled 5 days after the yellow fever booster vaccination. These receptors came from a man aged 18 to 29 who received the YFV17D yellow fever vaccine. Each CDR3 is given with its conserved first and last residue. The D gene is left open where the match is weak. Rows give clone size only sometimes, using once, few, many, or a class for an expanded clone.

size	D	J	V	CDR3	DNA
many	.	TRBJ2-1	TRBV7-8	CASSFRRAVGGSRNEQFF	TGTGCCAGCAGCTTTCGACGAGCTGTAGGGGGTTCTAGGAATGAGCAGTTCTTC
many	.	TRBJ1-5	TRBV28	CASSFSRSQHF	TGTGCCAGCAGTTTTAGTCGTTCCCAGCATTTT
many	.	TRBJ1-2	TRBV19	CASSIPWQGRKSGYTF	TGTGCCAGTAGTATACCGTGGCAGGGGCGAAAGTCTGGCTACACCTTC
few	TRBD2	TRBJ2-6	TRBV28	CASSRLAGAGANVLTF	TGTGCCAGCAGTAGGCTAGCGGGAGCTGGGGCCAACGTCCTGACTTTC
.	TRBD2	TRBJ2-3	TRBV7-9	CASTLAGVDTQYF	TGTGCCAGCACCCTAGCGGGGGTCGATACGCAGTATTTT
many	TRBD1	TRBJ2-7	TRBV7-2	CASSIRTGFNYEQYF	TGTGCCAGCAGCATACGGACAGGGTTCAACTACGAGCAGTACTTC
.	.	TRBJ2-5	TRBV10-1	CASSDMGTGQETQYF	TGCGCCAGCAGTGATATGGGAACCGGTCAAGAGACCCAGTACTTC
.	.	TRBJ2-5	TRBV12-3/TRBV12-4	CASSFRTIAGTQYF	TGTGCCAGCAGTTTCCGGACCATAGCCGGAACCCAGTACTTC
many	TRBD1	TRBJ2-3	TRBV4-1	CASSQQWDRGTDTQYF	TGCGCCAGCAGCCAGCAATGGGACAGGGGCACAGATACGCAGTATTTT
many	.	TRBJ2-2	TRBV7-6	CASSLGGGLNTGELFF	TGTGCCAGCAGCTTAGGCGGGGGCCTAAACACCGGGGAGCTGTTTTTT
few	.	TRBJ2-5	TRBV7-8	CASSYGLLQETQYF	TGTGCCAGCAGCTACGGACTCCTCCAAGAGACCCAGTACTTC
.	.	TRBJ1-2	TRBV14	CASSQEMLGLGYGYTF	TGTGCCAGCAGCCAAGAGATGCTGGGGCTCGGCTATGGCTACACCTTC
.	.	TRBJ1-2	TRBV25-1	CASSEYQQTYTF	TGTGCCAGCAGTGAATACCAGCAAACCTACACCTTC
.	.	TRBJ2-3	TRBV5-4	CASSLPGAADTQYF	TGTGCCAGCAGCTTGCCAGGGGCGGCAGATACGCAGTATTTT
many	TRBD1	TRBJ2-3	TRBV14	CASSQVLQGFAQYF	TGTGCCAGCAGCCAAGTTTTACAGGGGTTCGCGCAGTATTTT
few	TRBD1	TRBJ1-1	TRBV6-5	CASLPRTGSTEAFF	TGTGCCAGCCTACCCCGGACAGGTTCCACTGAAGCTTTCTTT
few	.	TRBJ1-1	TRBV12-2	CASRLAWDNDTEAFF	TGTGCAAGTCGCTTAGCCTGGGACAACGACACTGAAGCTTTCTTT
few	.	TRBJ2-1	TRBV5-1	CASSLAFKGQIYNEQFF	TGCGCCAGCAGCTTGGCCTTCAAGGGCCAAATTTACAATGAGCAGTTCTTC
many	TRBD1	TRBJ2-7	TRBV29-1	CSVVIGQEYEQYF	TGCAGCGTTGTGATTGGACAGGAGTACGAGCAGTACTTC
.	.	TRBJ1-1	TRBV20-1	CSARDRGGGDTEAFF	TGCAGTGCTAGAGATCGGGGGGGCGGGGACACTGAAGCTTTCTTT
.	TRBD2	TRBJ2-1	TRBV11-2	CASSWGSSGVGEQFF	TGTGCCAGCAGCTGGGGCTCCAGCGGGGTTGGTGAGCAGTTCTTC
few	.	TRBJ1-5	TRBV19	CASSLRGRPYSNQPQHF	TGTGCCAGTAGTCTTCGCGGCAGACCTTATAGCAATCAGCCCCAGCATTTT
.	.	TRBJ1-2	TRBV18	CASSPGGANYGYTF	TGTGCCAGCTCACCCGGGGGAGCTAACTATGGCTACACCTTC
few	.	TRBJ2-3	TRBV12-3/TRBV12-4	CASTPGVATDTQYF	TGTGCCAGCACTCCCGGGGTAGCGACAGATACGCAGTATTTT
few	.	TRBJ2-2	TRBV2	CASIGGARNTGELFF	TGTGCCAGCATAGGAGGGGCCCGGAACACCGGGGAGCTGTTTTTT
few	.	TRBJ2-7	TRBV9	CASSDRGSEQYF	TGTGCCAGCAGCGACCGGGGGTCCGAGCAGTACTTC
many	.	TRBJ2-2	TRBV20-1	CSARGVNTGELFF	TGCAGTGCTAGGGGAGTGAACACCGGGGAGCTGTTTTTT
few	TRBD2	TRBJ2-1	TRBV12-3/TRBV12-4	CASSFSGLAGQFF	TGTGCCAGCAGTTTTAGCGGGCTAGCCGGGCAGTTCTTC
.	TRBD1	TRBJ2-7	TRBV24-1	CATSDLPGQPDSYEQYF	TGTGCCACCAGTGATTTGCCGGGACAGCCGGACTCCTACGAGCAGTACTTC
few	.	TRBJ1-1	TRBV7-9	CASSSPQGMNTEAFF	TGTGCCAGCAGCTCTCCACAGGGTATGAACACTGAAGCTTTCTTT
few	.	TRBJ2-7	TRBV29-1	CSVGQYYEQYF	TGCAGCGTTGGGCAGTACTACGAGCAGTACTTC
.	.	TRBJ2-4	TRBV5-5	CASSLQLFENIQYF	TGTGCCAGCAGCTTACAGCTATTTGAAAACATTCAGTACTTC
.	.	TRBJ2-7	TRBV4-1	CASSQKPQGPISYEQYF	TGCGCCAGCAGCCAAAAACCCCAGGGACCCATCTCCTACGAGCAGTACTTC
few	.	TRBJ1-1	TRBV7-2	CASRLTGFKNTEAFF	TGTGCCAGCAGATTAACAGGGTTTAAGAACACTGAAGCTTTCTTT
.	.	TRBJ1-2	TRBV19	CASIDPGAPYGYTF	TGTGCCAGTATCGACCCGGGGGCCCCCTATGGCTACACCTTC
.	.	TRBJ2-2	TRBV6-5	CASSYSTYTGELFF	TGTGCCAGCAGTTACTCGACTTACACCGGGGAGCTGTTTTTT
.	TRBD1	TRBJ1-5	TRBV3-1	CASSQATGGLVNQPQHF	TGTGCCAGCAGCCAAGCCACAGGGGGCTTGGTCAATCAGCCCCAGCATTTT
few	TRBD1	TRBJ1-6	TRBV5-1	CASSRDSSSSYNSPLHF	TGCGCCAGCAGCAGGGACAGTTCGAGCTCCTATAATTCACCCCTCCACTTT
.	.	TRBJ2-1	TRBV7-3	CASSPLRSSYNEQFF	TGTGCCAGCAGCCCCCTCAGAAGCTCCTACAATGAGCAGTTCTTC
.	.	TRBJ2-3	TRBV18	CASHRIADTQYF	TGTGCCAGCCACCGGATTGCAGATACGCAGTATTTT
few	TRBD2	TRBJ2-3	TRBV6-2/TRBV6-3	CASSFLSGGQDTQYF	TGTGCCAGCAGTTTTTTAAGCGGGGGTCAAGATACGCAGTATTTT
few	.	TRBJ1-2	TRBV5-4	CASSLPPLTQGGYGYTF	TGTGCCAGCAGCTTACCCCCACTCACGCAGGGAGGCTATGGCTACACCTTC
few	TRBD2	TRBJ2-3	TRBV11-2	CASSGLAGGPVDTQYF	TGTGCCAGCAGCGGACTAGCGGGGGGGCCTGTCGATACGCAGTATTTT
.	.	TRBJ2-3	TRBV12-2	CASRLAEITDTQYF	TGTGCAAGTCGCTTAGCAGAAATCACAGATACGCAGTATTTT
few	.	TRBJ2-3	TRBV23-1	CASSGPDSWLYF	TGCGCCAGCAGTGGTCCGGACAGCTGGCTGTATTTT
few	.	TRBJ1-4	TRBV5-1	CASTSGLSTTNEKLFF	TGCGCCAGCACCTCCGGACTGTCGACAACTAATGAAAAACTGTTTTTT
.	TRBD1	TRBJ1-5	TRBV6-5	CASSYSDRGWPQHF	TGTGCCAGCAGTTACTCGGACAGGGGGTGGCCCCAGCATTTT
few	.	TRBJ2-5	TRBV20-1	CSARAPSETQYF	TGCAGTGCTAGAGCCCCCTCAGAGACCCAGTACTTC
.	.	TRBJ2-1	TRBV29-1	CSVEGDNEQFF	TGCAGCGTTGAAGGGGACAATGAGCAGTTCTTC
few	.	TRBJ2-3	TRBV4-3	CASSPVTGGSTDTQYF	TGCGCCAGCAGCCCGGTTACCGGGGGAAGCACAGATACGCAGTATTTT
few	TRBD1	TRBJ2-7	TRBV6-6	CASTSPTWDRRYEQYF	TGTGCCAGCACCTCACCCACCTGGGACAGGAGATACGAGCAGTACTTC
.	TRBD2	TRBJ2-1	TRBV10-3	CAISEVPLSGGGSREQFF	TGTGCCATCAGTGAGGTCCCCCTGAGCGGGGGGGGCTCCAGGGAGCAGTTCTTC
many	.	TRBJ2-2	TRBV4-2	CASSQGSWELFF	TGTGCCAGCAGCCAAGGCTCCTGGGAGCTGTTTTTT
.	TRBD1	TRBJ2-3	TRBV6-5	CASKRTGSTDTQYF	TGTGCCAGCAAAAGGACAGGAAGCACAGATACGCAGTATTTT
.	.	TRBJ2-5	TRBV20-1	CSARGLPHETQYF	TGCAGTGCTAGAGGGCTACCCCACGAGACCCAGTACTTC
.	TRBD2	TRBJ2-3	TRBV20-1	CSARAGGWADTQYF	TGCAGTGCTAGAGCGGGGGGGTGGGCAGATACGCAGTATTTT
.	TRBD1	TRBJ1-6	TRBV7-6	CASSRGTDSYNSPLHF	TGTGCCAGCAGCCGAGGGACAGACTCCTATAATTCACCCCTCCACTTT
.	.	TRBJ1-3	TRBV15	CATSPVVSGNTIYF	TGTGCCACCAGTCCAGTGGTCTCTGGAAACACCATATATTTT
.	TRBD1	TRBJ2-2	TRBV27	CASSRPGTANTGELFF	TGTGCCAGCAGTCGCCCCGGGACAGCGAACACCGGGGAGCTGTTTTTT